One sample yielded the 17 T cell receptor beta chains listed below, sequenced in a study of blood T cell repertoires in COVID-19. Here immunoSEQ multiplex PCR was the method, and the copy in TCRdb shows in-frame clones only, minus some. This repertoire shows around 130,000 clones, roughly 84% found once; its top ten account for roughly 3.9%. Sequencing was performed on peripheral blood. The receptors shown here come from a man in his fifties or sixties with acute or convalescent COVID-19.

This clone was counted once. The chain recombines TRBV19 with TRBJ1-5, with D tentatively TRBD1 (6 bases). Germline-derived CDR1 and CDR2 are LNHDA and SQIVND (reference sequence). V was trimmed by 3 bases and J by 1 base, leaving 10 bases between them. The CDR3 is 15 amino acids. CDR3 sequence reads: CASSIPQGSNQPQHF. As DNA, the CDR3 is TGTGCCAGTAGTATCCCACAGGGAAGCAATCAGCCCCAGCATTTT.

The chain is built from TRBV7-8 and TRBJ2-7, with a weak D call TRBD1 (6 bases). Trimming left V 4 bases short and J 7 bases short, with 11 bases between. The CDR3 totals 12 residues. Germline V gene sequence: CDR1 SGHVS, CDR2 FQNEAQ. CDR3 in DNA: TGTGCCAGCAGCTGGACCCAGGGGGAGCAGTACTTC. This gives the protein CASSWTQGEQYF.

The J gene is TRBJ2-7, the V gene TRBV13, with D maybe TRBD1 (7 bases). Germline V gene sequence: CDR1 PRHDT, CDR2 FYEKMQ (reference sequence). The CDR3 runs 15 residues. Trimming pared 0 bases from V and 5 bases from J, leaving 14 bases between. The CDR3 reads CASSLGQGGWNEQYF. The CDR3 coding sequence is TGTGCCAGCAGCTTAGGGCAGGGGGGTTGGAACGAGCAGTACTTC.

The chain carries TRBV7-3 and TRBJ1-1, with D hard to call. Germline V gene sequence: CDR1 SGHTA, CDR2 FQGTGA. There are 14 residues in the CDR3. V lost 4 bases and J 3 bases, leaving 12 bases between the germline ends. The CDR3 bases are TGTGCCAGCAGCTCTGGCTCTGAGGACACTGAAGCTTTCTTT. Its protein is CASSSGSEDTEAFF.

This clone was detected a few times. J is TRBJ2-1 and V is TRBV19; TRBD2 agrees at 7 bases. CDR1 and CDR2 from the germline V gene are LNHDA and SQIVND (reference sequence). The CDR3 spans 13 residues. Trimming cost V 6 bases and J 5 bases; bases outside gene matches: 4. For the CDR3, the DNA is TGTGCCAGTAGCCCCCGGGGGGACAATGAGCAGTTCTTC. Translation gives CASSPRGDNEQFF.

This chain links TRBV2 with TRBJ1-6; a possible D gene is TRBD1 (6 bases). V was shortened by 5 bases and J by 8 bases, with 16 bases between the two germline ends. This CDR3 region has 15 residues. Germline lookup yields CDR1 SNHLY and CDR2 FYNNEI. The CDR3 loop is CASSNPQGADSPLHF. CDR3 in DNA: TGTGCCAGCAGTAACCCACAGGGTGCGGATTCACCCCTCCACTTT. Full variable domain (outside the CDR3, taken from reference TRBV2 and TRBJ1-6): EPEVTQTPSHQVTQMGQEVILRCVPISNHLYFYWYRQILGQKVEFLVSFYNNEISEKSEIFDDQFSVERPDGSNFTLKIRSTKLEDSAMYFCASSNPQGADSPLHFGNGTRLTVT.

Only a few counts were recorded for this clone. The chain uses TRBV10-3 and TRBJ2-3, with D tentatively TRBD1 (6 bases). The germline V and J ends were trimmed by 4 bases and 1 base, with 15 bases remaining between them. CDR3 length equals 16 residues. The germline gives CDR1 ENHRY, CDR2 SYGVKD. This CDR3 is CAISARGPGGTDTQYF. CDR3 coding DNA: TGTGCCATCAGTGCGAGGGGCCCAGGGGGCACAGATACGCAGTATTTT.

V usage is TRBV10-2 and J usage is TRBJ2-7, with 10 positions matching TRBD2. After removal of 7 bases from V and 0 bases from J, the junction contained 3 bases not matched to a gene. The CDR3 is made up of 14 amino acids. Germline-derived CDR1 and CDR2 are WSHSY and SAAADI. Here the CDR3 reads CASISGRSSYEQYF. The CDR3 nucleotides are TGCGCCAGCATTAGCGGGAGGAGCTCCTACGAGCAGTACTTC.

This sequence joins TRBV4-2 and TRBJ1-4; D remains ambiguous. Germline CDR1 reads LGHNA; CDR2 reads YNFKEQ. The CDR3 is 16 residues long. Trimming left V 1 base short and J 7 bases short, with 16 bases between. The CDR3 nucleotides read TGTGCCAGCAGCCAAGGACCCTTAGCCGGAGGTGAAAAACTGTTTTTT. Translating gives CASSQGPLAGGEKLFF.

This clone was picked up one time. The chain carries TRBV5-1 and TRBJ2-1; possibly TRBD2 for D (5 bases). The CDR3 contains 13 residues. CDR1 is SGHRS, CDR2 YFSETQ, per germline. Deletions cut 4 bases from V and 7 bases from J, with 12 bases between. The DNA of the CDR3 is TGCGCCAGCAGCCGGGAAAGGCCAAATGAGCAGTTCTTC. This gives the protein CASSRERPNEQFF. The entire variable domain, with the rest obtained from reference TRBV5-1 and TRBJ2-1, is as follows: KAGVTQTPRYLIKTRGQQVTLSCSPISGHRSVSWYQQTPGQGLQFLFEYFSETQRNKGNFPGRFSGRQFSNSRSEMNVSTLELGDSALYLCASSRERPNEQFFGPGTRLTVL.

About this clone: No conserved phenylalanine or tryptophan is present at the end of the CDR3, so a read error is the likely explanation. Because the CDR3's place on the DNA is in doubt, the DNA is left out and the CDR3 is given as listed by TCRdb. V is TRBV28 and J is TRBJ2-7; the D call TRBD2 from the table was never checked on the DNA. Germline V gene data show CDR1 as MDHEN and CDR2 as SYDVKM. The CDR3 spans 12 residues, counting both ends. The CDR3 spells CASSLWSTGGPA.

The count of this clone is one. The chain couples TRBV6-5 to TRBJ2-1, with D perhaps matching TRBD1 (6 bases). The V gene lost 4 bases and the J gene lost 4 bases, with 11 bases spanning the gap. The length of the CDR3 is 14 residues. From germline, CDR1 is MNHEY and CDR2 SVGAGI. CDR3 sequence: CASSSTGRYNEQFF. The CDR3 DNA follows: TGTGCCAGCAGTTCGACAGGCCGATACAATGAGCAGTTCTTC.

V gene TRBV7-2 combines with J gene TRBJ2-2, with TRBD2 matching over 10 bases. The CDR3 consists of 16 residues. V was clipped by 6 bases and J by 7 bases; unmatched bases: 11. From germline, CDR1 is SGHTA and CDR2 FQGNSA. Written as DNA, the CDR3 is TGTGCCAGCAGTTCAACTAGCGGGGTCGCGGGCGGGGAGCTGTTTTTT. This sequence encodes CASSSTSGVAGGELFF.

This clone was picked up one time. The chain employs TRBV12-3 or TRBV12-4 and TRBJ2-1; D is unclear. The CDR3 sequence is 10 residues long. V lost 4 bases, J lost 9 bases, and 4 bases lay in between. CDR3 loop: CASSSGEQFF. CDR3 DNA: TGTGCCAGCAGTTCGGGTGAGCAGTTCTTC.

The rearrangement uses TRBV10-3 and TRBJ2-3; no clear D. CDR1 is ENHRY and CDR2 is SYGVKD in the germline V gene. V lost 8 bases to trimming and J lost 0 bases, with 12 bases between them. There are 14 residues in the CDR3. CDR3 sequence reads: CAIRVGSSTDTQYF. The CDR3 region has the DNA TGTGCCATCCGAGTGGGCTCTAGCACAGATACGCAGTATTTT.

The rearrangement uses TRBV7-8 and TRBJ2-7; weak D call: TRBD1 (6 bases). CDR1 is SGHVS and CDR2 is FQNEAQ in the germline V gene. The CDR3 is made up of 14 amino acids. V was trimmed by 6 bases and J by 6 bases, leaving 18 bases between them. For the CDR3, the DNA is TGTGCCAGCAGGCTCCTACAGGGAATAGGCGAGCAGTACTTC. Translating gives CASRLLQGIGEQYF.

CDR3 region: CASSFGGSWDEQFF. CDR3 nucleotide sequence: TGCGCCAGCAGCTTCGGCGGGAGTTGGGATGAGCAGTTCTTC. This sequence joins TRBV5-1 and TRBJ2-1, with 7 bases that match TRBD2. Germline loops: CDR1 SGHRS, CDR2 YFSETQ. The CDR3 is 14 residues long. J was trimmed by 8 bases and V by 2 bases; bases with no gene match: 7. The variable domain in full, with the rest retrieved from reference TRBV5-1 and TRBJ2-1, is KAGVTQTPRYLIKTRGQQVTLSCSPISGHRSVSWYQQTPGQGLQFLFEYFSETQRNKGNFPGRFSGRQFSNSRSEMNVSTLELGDSALYLCASSFGGSWDEQFFGPGTRLTVL.